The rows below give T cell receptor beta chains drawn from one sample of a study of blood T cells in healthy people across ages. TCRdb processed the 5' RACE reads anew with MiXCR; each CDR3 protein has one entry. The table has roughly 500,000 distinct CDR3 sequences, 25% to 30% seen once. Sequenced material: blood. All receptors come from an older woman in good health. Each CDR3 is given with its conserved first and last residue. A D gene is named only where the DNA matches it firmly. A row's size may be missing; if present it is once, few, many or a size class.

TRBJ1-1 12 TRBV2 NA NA CASKNTYTEAFF TGTGCCAGCAAGAACACTTACACCGAAGCTTTCTTT
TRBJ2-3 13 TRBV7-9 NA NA CASSPNPPDTQYF TGTGCCAGCAGCCCCAATCCCCCAGATACGCAGTATTTT
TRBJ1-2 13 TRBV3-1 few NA CASSSGDDYGYTF TGTGCCAGCAGCTCCGGGGATGACTATGGCTACACCTTC
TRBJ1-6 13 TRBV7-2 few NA CASSLGVGSPLHF TGTGCCAGCAGCTTGGGGGTAGGTTCACCCCTCCACTTT
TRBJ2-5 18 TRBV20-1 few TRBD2 CSARDPLSAGGLQETQYF TGCAGTGCTAGAGACCCGCTATCAGCGGGGGGACTCCAAGAGACCCAGTACTTC
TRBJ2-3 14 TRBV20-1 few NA CSARAARGGNTQYF TGCAGTGCTAGAGCGGCGAGGGGTGGAAATACGCAGTATTTT
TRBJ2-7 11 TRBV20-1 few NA CSAPSNYEQYF TGCAGTGCTCCAAGCAACTACGAGCAGTACTTC
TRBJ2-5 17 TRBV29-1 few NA CSAEGFWLASEGGTQYF TGCAGCGCCGAAGGCTTTTGGCTAGCGTCAGAAGGAGGGACCCAGTACTTC
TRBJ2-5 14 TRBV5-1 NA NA CASSPEGRRETQYF TGCGCCAGCAGCCCCGAGGGCAGAAGAGAGACCCAGTACTTC
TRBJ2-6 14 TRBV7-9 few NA CASSQTAGANVLTF TGTGCCAGCAGTCAGACAGCAGGGGCCAACGTCCTGACTTTC
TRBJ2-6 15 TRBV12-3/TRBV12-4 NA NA CASSPGGRGANVLTF TGTGCCAGCAGTCCCGGGGGGCGTGGGGCCAACGTCCTGACTTTC
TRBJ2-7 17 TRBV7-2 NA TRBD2 CASSSALAGEGFYEQYF TGTGCCAGCAGCTCCGCTCTAGCGGGGGAAGGATTCTACGAGCAGTACTTC
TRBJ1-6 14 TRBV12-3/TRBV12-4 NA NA CASSLGGARSPLHF TGTGCCAGCAGTTTGGGAGGGGCAAGGTCACCCCTCCACTTT
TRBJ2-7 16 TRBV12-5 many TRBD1 CASGIPGQVSSYEQYF TGTGCTAGCGGGATCCCGGGACAGGTTAGCTCCTACGAGCAGTACTTC
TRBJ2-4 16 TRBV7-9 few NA CASSLMGSGAKNIQYF TGTGCCAGCAGCTTAATGGGCAGCGGTGCCAAAAACATTCAGTACTTC
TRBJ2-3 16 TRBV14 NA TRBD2 CASSQEWLAATDTQYF TGTGCCAGCAGCCAAGAGTGGCTAGCGGCCACAGATACGCAGTATTTT
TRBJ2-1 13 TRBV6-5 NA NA CATLNGQSREQFF TGTGCCACCCTCAATGGACAGAGTAGAGAGCAGTTCTTC
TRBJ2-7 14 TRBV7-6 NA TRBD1 CASSLGTGEYEQYF TGTGCCAGCAGTTTAGGGACAGGTGAATACGAGCAGTACTTC
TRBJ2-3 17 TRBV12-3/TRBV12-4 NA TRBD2 CASSVLSGRAWSDTQYF TGTGCCAGCAGTGTTCTTAGCGGGAGGGCCTGGTCAGATACGCAGTATTTT
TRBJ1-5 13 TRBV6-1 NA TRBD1 CASNPGGHQPQHF TGTGCCAGCAATCCAGGGGGTCATCAGCCCCAGCATTTT
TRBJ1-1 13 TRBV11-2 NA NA CASSPYHETEAFF TGTGCCAGCAGCCCTTACCATGAGACTGAAGCTTTCTTT
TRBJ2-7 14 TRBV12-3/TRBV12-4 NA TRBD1 CASSSWTGANEQYF TGTGCCAGCAGTTCGTGGACAGGGGCCAACGAGCAGTACTTC
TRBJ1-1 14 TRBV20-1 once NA CSGIHPGKDTEAFF TGCAGTGGCATACACCCAGGGAAGGACACTGAAGCTTTCTTT
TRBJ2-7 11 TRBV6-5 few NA CATYHPYEQYF TGTGCCACCTACCATCCCTACGAGCAGTACTTC
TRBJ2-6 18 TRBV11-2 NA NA CASSKGGVRSSGANVLTF TGTGCCAGCAGCAAAGGAGGCGTCAGGAGCTCTGGGGCCAACGTCCTGACTTTC
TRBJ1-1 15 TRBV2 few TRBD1 CASSERRTGSTEAFF TGTGCCAGCAGTGAAAGGCGGACAGGGTCCACTGAAGCTTTCTTT
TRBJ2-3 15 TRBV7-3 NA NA CASSLTGPTLDTQYF TGTGCCAGCAGCTTAACGGGACCGACTCTGGATACGCAGTATTTT
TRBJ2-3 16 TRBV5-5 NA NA CASSLPPRLVGDTQYF TGTGCCAGCAGCTTGCCCCCGAGGCTAGTGGGAGATACGCAGTATTTT
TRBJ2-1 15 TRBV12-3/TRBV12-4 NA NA CASSTQSGSYNEQFF TGTGCCAGCAGTACACAGTCGGGCTCCTACAATGAGCAGTTCTTC